One sample yielded the 26 T cell receptor beta chains listed below, sequenced in a study of CD8 T cells in ankylosing spondylitis (TCRdb year 2017). Library preparation was by 5' RACE. For sequencing, an Illumina HiSeq 2500 was employed. The public reads were reprocessed in TCRdb via fastp at Q25 and MiXCR, keeping in-frame beta chains. Here each entry gathers all rows of one CDR3 protein and keeps the most common genes and DNA. The sample table contains 250,000 to 350,000 distinct CDR3 sequences; only one count was recorded for 20% of them. Jointly, the top ten make up roughly 8.3% of the sample. Material: blood, either unsorted or a sorted T cell fraction (not recorded which). Receptors were obtained from a male donor with ankylosing spondylitis or in good health (not recorded which).

This chain joins TRBV5-5 and TRBJ2-7; D is unresolved. The germline gives CDR1 SGHKS, CDR2 YYEKEE (reference sequence). This CDR3 has 18 amino acids. The V gene lost 1 base and the J gene lost 0 bases, with 20 bases spanning the gap. CDR3 loop: CASSLWWSRASSSYEQYV. CDR3 nucleotide sequence: TGTGCCAGCAGCTTGTGGTGGAGTAGAGCATCCAGCTCCTACGAGCAGTACGTC.

The chain recombines TRBV18 with TRBJ2-5; 12 positions match TRBD2. The V segment lost 3 bases and the J segment 2 bases; nucleotides outside the gene matches: 4. The length of the CDR3 is 16 residues. Germline V CDR1 and CDR2: KGHSH, LQKENI. This CDR3 reads CASSPRLAGEQETQYF. DNA of the CDR3: TGTGCCAGCTCACCGAGACTAGCGGGGGAGCAAGAGACCCAGTACTTC.

This clonotype has more than one count but fewer than ten. The chain combines TRBV30 with TRBJ2-3, with 8 positions matching TRBD2. The CDR3 extends over 15 amino acids. V was pared by 0 bases and J by 5 bases, with 7 bases of the junction left unmatched. Germline V gene lookup returns CDR1 GTSNPN and CDR2 SVGIG (reference sequence). This chain's CDR3 is CAWSVWSGGVDTQYF. The DNA for the CDR3 is TGTGCCTGGAGTGTGTGGAGCGGGGGAGTAGATACGCAGTATTTT.

V gene TRBV21-1 combines with J gene TRBJ2-4. TRBV21-1 is classified as a pseudogene. The CDR3 is 17 amino acids. Here the CDR3 reads CASSNVLEVLAKNIQYF. Here the CDR3 DNA reads TGTGCCAGCAGCAATGTGCTTGAGGTCCTAGCCAAAAACATTCAGTACTTC.

The chain is built from TRBV3-1 and TRBJ1-3; D perhaps matches TRBD1 (5 bases). This CDR3 is built from 15 residues. Germline-derived CDR1 and CDR2 are LGHDT and YNNKEL (reference sequence). V was pared by 4 bases and J by 0 bases, with 10 bases between. Written as DNA, the CDR3 is TGTGCCAGCAGCCTCGGGGCGCACTCTGGAAACACCATATATTTT. Amino acids: CASSLGAHSGNTIYF.

This clonotype was detected many times. The CDR3 protein is CASSRRLSIYEQYV. The CDR3 bases are TGTGCCAGCAGCCGCCGACTGTCAATCTACGAGCAGTACGTC. The chain combines TRBV5-6 with TRBJ2-7; D not resolved. The CDR3 loop spans 14 amino acids. V lost 4 bases and J lost 3, with 14 bases in between. Looked up from germline, CDR1 is SGHDT and CDR2 is YYEEEE.

The sample holds one count of this clonotype. The chain uses TRBV11-2 and TRBJ2-1, with D tentatively TRBD2 (7 bases). From germline, CDR1 is SGHAT and CDR2 FQNNGV. Trimming took off 6 bases at V and 3 bases at J, with 15 bases between the two ends. The CDR3 runs to 15 residues. For the CDR3, the DNA is TGTGCCAGCAGTGGGGGGGCGGGACTCTACAATGAGCAGTTCTTC. Translation gives CASSGGAGLYNEQFF.

Ten or more counts support this clonotype. This chain links TRBV12-3 or TRBV12-4 with TRBJ1-1; D is ambiguous. With 2 bases removed from V and 1 base from J, the gap between germline ends came to 5 bases. This CDR3 region has 13 residues. DNA for the CDR3: TGTGCCAGCAGTTTACCCGGGAACACTGAAGCTTTCTTT. This sequence encodes CASSLPGNTEAFF.

The chain links TRBV12-3 or TRBV12-4 to TRBJ2-1, with D perhaps matching TRBD2 (5 bases). Trimming cost V 6 bases and J 2 bases, with 11 bases left between them. This CDR3 has 14 residues. The CDR3 bases are TGTGCCAGCAGGGAATTGGGAGCCTACAATGAGCAGTTCTTC. Translation: CASRELGAYNEQFF.

This sequence joins TRBV12-3 or TRBV12-4 and TRBJ1-2; a weak D match, TRBD1 (6 bases). Trimming removed 4 bases at V and 5 bases at J, with 23 bases between. The CDR3 contains 17 residues. The CDR3 loop reads CASSSSARQALYYGYTF. CDR3 in DNA: TGTGCCAGCAGTTCCTCGGCCCGACAGGCGCTCTATTATGGCTACACCTTC.

This clonotype occurred many times. The chain uses TRBV18 and TRBJ1-1; D is ambiguous. The germline V gene has CDR1 KGHSH and CDR2 LQKENI. V gave up 8 bases and J gave up 2 bases, with 12 bases separating them. The CDR3 runs to 13 residues. The CDR3 DNA reads TGTGCCAGCAGCCCTGGACTTAACACTGAAGCTTTCTTT. Its translation is CASSPGLNTEAFF.

V gene TRBV12-3 or TRBV12-4 combines with J gene TRBJ1-2; a possible D gene is TRBD1 (5 bases). This CDR3 region has 14 residues. Trimming stripped 7 bases from V and 5 bases from J, with 17 bases between. The CDR3 loop is CASTVGGTEYGYTF. The CDR3 DNA is TGTGCCAGCACCGTGGGCGGGACGGAATATGGCTACACCTTC.

This clonotype occurred a few times. The chain carries TRBV12-3 or TRBV12-4 and TRBJ2-3, with TRBD2 matching over 10 bases. CDR3 length: 16 residues. Trimming took 3 bases from V and 2 from J; bases not matched to a gene: 5. The CDR3 sequence is CASSFSSGGYTDTQYF. DNA of the CDR3: TGTGCCAGCAGTTTTTCTAGCGGGGGATACACAGATACGCAGTATTTT.

This clonotype has at least ten counts. This chain links TRBV11-2 with TRBJ1-1; 7 bases line up with TRBD1. V trimming: 5 bases; J trimming: 0 bases; junction bases outside the gene matches: 6. The length of the CDR3 is 15 residues. Germline-derived CDR1 and CDR2 are SGHAT and FQNNGV. CDR3 coding DNA: TGTGCCAGCAGCAAAACAGGGGCCATGAACACTGAAGCTTTCTTT. This codes for CASSKTGAMNTEAFF.

At least ten counts were recorded for this clonotype. J is TRBJ1-2 and V is TRBV15, with a weak D call TRBD1 (5 bases). Trimming stripped 1 base from V and 2 bases from J, with 8 bases between. CDR3 length equals 14 residues. The germline V gene has CDR1 LNHNV and CDR2 YYDKDF (reference sequence). The CDR3, as DNA: TGTGCCACCAGCAGAGCAGGGCTCAACTATGGCTACACCTTC. The encoded protein is CATSRAGLNYGYTF. Variable domain in full (rest from reference TRBV15 and TRBJ1-2): DAMVIQNPRYQVTQFGKPVTLSCSQTLNHNVMYWYQQKSSQAPKLLFHYYDKDFNNEADTPDNFQSRRPNTSFCFLDIRSPGLGDTAMYLCATSRAGLNYGYTFGSGTRLTVV.

This chain joins TRBV20-1 and TRBJ1-5; TRBD1 is a possible D gene (6 bases). The CDR3 covers 18 residues. V was trimmed by 1 base and J by 0 bases, leaving 19 bases between them. Looked up from germline, CDR1 is DFQATT and CDR2 is SNEGSKA (reference sequence). CDR3 in amino acids: CSARGVRGPPPSNQPQHF. The DNA of the CDR3 is TGCAGTGCTAGAGGTGTTCGGGGGCCCCCCCCTAGCAATCAGCCCCAGCATTTT.

The chain is built from TRBV12-3 or TRBV12-4 and TRBJ1-1; no reliable D call. CDR3 length: 13 amino acids. V was cut by 2 bases and J by 6 bases, with 10 bases left in between. The CDR3 protein is CASSLIRQAEAFF. DNA of the CDR3: TGTGCCAGCAGTTTAATCAGACAAGCTGAAGCTTTCTTT.

This clonotype was seen ten or more times. J is TRBJ1-5 and V is TRBV2; no clear D gene. V lost 5 bases and J lost 2, with 10 bases in between. This CDR3 has 14 amino acids. Germline V CDR1 and CDR2: SNHLY, FYNNEI. CDR3 in amino acids: CASSMLDGNQPQHF. As DNA, the CDR3 is TGTGCCAGCAGTATGCTCGATGGCAATCAGCCCCAGCATTTT.

This chain links TRBV11-2 with TRBJ2-7, with a possible D match to TRBD2 (5 bases). Germline loops: CDR1 SGHAT, CDR2 FQNNGV. The V end lost 1 base, the J end lost 6 bases, and 10 bases lay between the germline ends. The CDR3 runs to 13 residues. DNA of the CDR3: TGTGCCAGCAGCTTAGGGACGGGATCCGAGCAGTACGTC. Protein sequence: CASSLGTGSEQYV.

This chain links TRBV28 with TRBJ2-2, with 11 bases identical to TRBD2. CDR1 and CDR2 (germline): MDHEN, SYDVKM. The J segment lost 7 bases and the V segment lost 4 bases, leaving 8 bases of the junction unmatched. The length of the CDR3 is 16 residues. The CDR3 nucleotides are TGTGCCAGCAGTTCCTTAGCGGGGGGGCCGAGCGGGGAGCTGTTTTTT. Translation gives CASSSLAGGPSGELFF. The whole variable domain, filled in from reference TRBV28 and TRBJ2-2, reads DVKVTQSSRYLVKRTGEKVFLECVQDMDHENMFWYRQDPGLGLRLIYFSYDVKMKEKGDIPEGYSVSREKKERFSLILESASTNQTSMYLCASSSLAGGPSGELFFGEGSRLTVL.

The gene calls are TRBV20-1 and TRBJ1-1; D may be TRBD1 (5 bases). Germline lookup yields CDR1 DFQATT and CDR2 SNEGSKA (reference sequence). There are 13 residues in the CDR3. The V end lost 2 bases, the J end lost 5 bases, and 12 bases lay between the germline ends. Here the CDR3 DNA reads TGCAGTGCTAGACGGGGGGGGATTACTGAAGCTTTCTTT. Its translation: CSARRGGITEAFF.

This clonotype was counted between two and nine times. V usage is TRBV10-3 and J usage is TRBJ1-2, with D perhaps matching TRBD1 (5 bases). Trimming pared 8 bases from V and 2 bases from J, leaving 15 bases between. CDR1 is ENHRY and CDR2 is SYGVKD in the germline V gene. This CDR3 spans 14 amino acids. Here the CDR3 reads CAICNGTSNYGYTF. The CDR3 bases are TGTGCCATCTGTAACGGGACGAGCAACTATGGCTACACCTTC.

This clonotype was recorded a few times. The chain is built from TRBV3-1 and TRBJ2-6; no clear D. V was clipped by 4 bases and J by 0 bases, with 10 bases between them. Germline-derived CDR1 and CDR2 are LGHDT and YNNKEL (reference sequence). There are 16 residues in the CDR3. The CDR3 DNA is TGTGCCAGCAGCCCCTTGAGGATCTCTGGGGCCAACGTCCTGACTTTC. It is translated as CASSPLRISGANVLTF.

This clonotype was picked up a small number of times. The rearrangement joins TRBV4-2 to TRBJ2-1; TRBD2 agrees at 8 bases. The germline V gene has CDR1 LGHNA and CDR2 YNFKEQ. The V and J ends lost 1 base and 6 bases, in that order; junction bases with no gene match: 8. CDR3 length equals 16 residues. The CDR3 DNA reads as TGTGCCAGCAGCCAAGGTGGCGGGGGGTCCCTCAATGAGCAGTTCTTC. It is translated as CASSQGGGGSLNEQFF.

V and J are TRBV27 and TRBJ1-6, with TRBD1 identical over 8 bases. CDR1 is MNHEY and CDR2 is SMNVEV in the germline V gene (reference sequence). This CDR3 contains 13 residues. V shed 5 bases and J 13 bases; nucleotides not matched to a gene: 7. As DNA, the CDR3 is TGTGCCAGCAGTCCCGGACAGGGAAGGCCCCTCCACTTT. Translation: CASSPGQGRPLHF.

The rearrangement uses TRBV5-1 and TRBJ2-5; perhaps TRBD1 as D (6 bases). With 2 bases removed from V and 5 bases from J, the gap between germline ends came to 13 bases. This CDR3 region has 14 residues. Germline CDR1 reads SGHRS; CDR2 reads YFSETQ. The chain's CDR3 is CASSFSGQGETQYF. The CDR3 nucleotides read TGCGCCAGCAGCTTCTCAGGCCAGGGGGAGACCCAGTACTTC.